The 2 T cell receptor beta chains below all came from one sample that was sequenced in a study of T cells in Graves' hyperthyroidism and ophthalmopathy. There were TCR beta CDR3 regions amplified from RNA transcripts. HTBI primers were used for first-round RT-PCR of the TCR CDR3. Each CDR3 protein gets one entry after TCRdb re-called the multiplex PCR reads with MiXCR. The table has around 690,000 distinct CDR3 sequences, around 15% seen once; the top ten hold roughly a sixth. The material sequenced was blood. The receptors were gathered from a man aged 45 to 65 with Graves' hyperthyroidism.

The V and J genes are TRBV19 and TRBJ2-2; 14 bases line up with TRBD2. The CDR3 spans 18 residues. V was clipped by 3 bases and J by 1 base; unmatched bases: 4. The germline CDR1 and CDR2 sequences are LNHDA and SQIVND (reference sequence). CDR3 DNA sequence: TGTGCCAGTAGTATTTTTGGACTAGCGGGAGGGAACACCGGGGAGCTGTTTTTT. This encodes CASSIFGLAGGNTGELFF.

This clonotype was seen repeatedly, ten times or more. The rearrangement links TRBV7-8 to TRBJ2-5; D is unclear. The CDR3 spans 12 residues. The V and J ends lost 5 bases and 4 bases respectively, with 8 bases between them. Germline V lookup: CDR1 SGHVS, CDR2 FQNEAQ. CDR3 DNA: TGTGCCAGCAGCGTCATGGCAGAGACCCAGTACTTC. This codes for CASSVMAETQYF.